The present entry profiles one TCR beta chain with its context. The antigen remains undetermined. The data derive from a study of regulatory T cells in long-lasting Graves disease. Construction of TCR beta libraries relied on iRepertoire HTBI primers and on Arm-PCR targeting CDR3 regions. In the original processing: Identification yielded 60 or so TRBV and 13 to 15 TRBJ segments across samples. Via MiXCR, TCRdb re-called the multiplex PCR reads, giving one row per CDR3 protein. TCRdb, rather than the study authors, made the V and J calls. This table holds around 250,000 distinct CDR3 sequences, 20% found once. Overall study findings and caveats: Among the persistent patients, 2,500 to 3,500 public clonotypes were shared, more than the 750 to 1,000 shared among new patients. Study of thyroid tissue was not done, with only peripheral blood studied.

The CDR3 spans 13 residues. CDR1 is LNHDA, CDR2 SQIVND, per germline (reference sequence). Trimming left V 5 bases short and J 5 bases short, with 9 bases between. The sample's time point: newly diagnosed GD, antithyroid drugs for less than 3 months. Making the TCR library involved RNA that had been extracted from PBMCs. One endocrinology department in Xi'an, China, was where patients came from. This TCR was sampled from a female donor with Graves disease. The V and J genes are TRBV19 and TRBJ1-4, with D perhaps matching TRBD1 (6 bases). Material: peripheral blood mononuclear cells (PBMCs), obtained at new diagnosis, from a patient treated with antithyroid drugs. The DNA for the CDR3 is TGTGCCAGTAGTTTCGACAGGAATGAAAAACTGTTTTTT. Protein product: CASSFDRNEKLFF.